A single sample gave rise to the 2 T cell receptor beta chains below, sequenced in a study of OX40 agonist ivuxolimab in advanced cancers. TCRdb keeps only in-frame clones here, not all; method: immunoSEQ multiplex PCR. Among 40,000 to 50,000 clones listed, 75% to 90% were seen once. The material sequenced was CD4+ or CD8+ T cells sorted from blood, taken in a trial of the OX40 agonist ivuxolimab. The receptors shown here come from an adult with an advanced solid tumor such as melanoma, head and neck, liver or kidney cancer.

The chain links TRBV5-6 to TRBJ1-2, with D tentatively TRBD1 (5 bases). Germline V CDR1 and CDR2: SGHDT, YYEEEE. The CDR3 length is 16 residues. Trimming left V 6 bases short and J 3 bases short, with 21 bases between. DNA of the CDR3: TGTGCCAGCACCTTTACCTGGGAGGGGAAAGACTATGGCTACACCTTC. This gives the protein CASTFTWEGKDYGYTF.

V usage is TRBV5-1 and J usage is TRBJ2-3; D could derive from TRBD1 or TRBD2 (6 bases each). Trimming stripped 2 bases from V and 5 bases from J, with 18 bases between. The CDR3 extends over 16 amino acids. Germline assignment: CDR1 SGHRS and CDR2 YFSETQ. CDR3 nucleotides: TGCGCCAGCAGCTTAGGGGGAGCGGGTGTGCAAGATACGCAGTATTTT. This codes for CASSLGGAGVQDTQYF.